Listed below are T cell receptor beta chains from one sample, sequenced in a study of T cell repertoires and leukemia-associated antigens. Which antigens these TCRs recognize remains unknown. TCRdb called the 5' RACE reads again in MiXCR, with one record for every CDR3 protein. Of more than 12,000 distinct CDR3 sequences listed, 39% are singletons. Sequenced: CD3+ T cells sorted from blood and cultured. These TCRs come from a female donor in good health. Both conserved end residues are part of each CDR3. A D gene is named only where the DNA matches it firmly. The listing skips clone size in some rows; elsewhere it reads once, few, many or a size class.

many	TRBD1	TRBV28	TRBJ2-7	TGTGCCACCCAGCAATTACAGGGGGCTTCATACGAGCAGTACTTC	CATQQLQGASYEQYF
-	-	TRBV5-6	TRBJ2-2	TGTGCCAGCAACTTTTTTGCGGCTACGAACACCGGGGAGCTGTTTTTT	CASNFFAATNTGELFF
few	-	TRBV5-1	TRBJ2-2	TGCGCCAGCAGCATTAGCGGCGGGACTCACACCGGGGAGCTGTTTTTT	CASSISGGTHTGELFF
-	TRBD2	TRBV20-1	TRBJ2-2	TGCGTTGCTAGAGATCAGACTAGCGGAGACACCGGGGAGCTGTTTTTT	CVARDQTSGDTGELFF
few	-	TRBV20-1	TRBJ2-3	TGCAGTGCTAGAGGCCACCAGGTGTTCGATACGCAGTATTTT	CSARGHQVFDTQYF
-	-	TRBV9	TRBJ2-7	TGTGCCAGCAGCGTAGTCCATCAACCCCTATTGAGCGACGAGCAGTACTTC	CASSVVHQPLLSDEQYF
many	-	TRBV5-1	TRBJ2-3	TGCGCCAGCAGCCGGACCGGGACTGCAGGAGATACGCAGTATTTT	CASSRTGTAGDTQYF
-	-	TRBV12-3/TRBV12-4	TRBJ2-1	TGTGCCAGCAGTTTTAGCAGGGCGACAATGGCGGTCTATGGGCAGTTCTTC	CASSFSRATMAVYGQFF
few	-	TRBV12-3/TRBV12-4	TRBJ2-7	TGTGCCAGTAGTTTAAGGGGTGCCCGGCCTTACGAGCAGTACTTC	CASSLRGARPYEQYF
many	-	TRBV20-1	TRBJ2-5	TGCAGTGCTAGAGATCTGGGATTGGCAGAGACCCAGTACTTC	CSARDLGLAETQYF
medium-sized	-	TRBV7-9	TRBJ2-1	TGTGCCAGCAGCTTATTAGGGGTCAGTGAGCAGTTCTTC	CASSLLGVSEQFF
medium-sized	TRBD2	TRBV20-1	TRBJ2-7	TGCAGTGCTACAAGACTAGCGGGAGGCGAGCAGTACTTC	CSATRLAGGEQYF
-	-	TRBV30	TRBJ1-6	TGTGCCTGGAGCCGGGACAAGAATTCACCCCTCCACTTT	CAWSRDKNSPLHF
many	TRBD1	TRBV6-2/TRBV6-3	TRBJ2-1	TGTGCCAGCAGTTCCTTAGCCGGGACAGGGATTATCAATGAGCAGTTCTTC	CASSSLAGTGIINEQFF
-	-	TRBV5-1	TRBJ2-2	TGCGCCAGCAGCCAACACACCGGGGAGCTGTTTTTT	CASSQHTGELFF
many	TRBD2	TRBV5-4	TRBJ2-7	TGTGCCAGCGGGACTACGAGCTCCTACGAGCAGTACTTC	CASGTTSSYEQYF
many	TRBD2	TRBV24-1	TRBJ2-3	TGTGCCACCAATCGACTAGCGGGATGGGCAGATACGCAGTATTTT	CATNRLAGWADTQYF
medium-sized	-	TRBV4-1	TRBJ2-3	TGCGCCAGCAGCCAAGAAACGTCGCAGTATTTT	CASSQETSQYF
-	TRBD2	TRBV5-1	TRBJ2-3	TGCGCCAGCAGACCTAGCGGGGCAAGCACAGATATGCGGTATTTT	CASRPSGASTDMRYF
few	-	TRBV5-1	TRBJ2-7	TGCGCCAGCAGCTTCCGGGGGCCGAGTGCCTACGAGCAGTACTTC	CASSFRGPSAYEQYF
-	TRBD1	TRBV7-9	TRBJ2-1	TGTGCCAGCAGCGGAAAGCAGGGGGCGAGATCTAATGAGCAGTTCTTC	CASSGKQGARSNEQFF
-	TRBD2	TRBV20-1	TRBJ2-1	TGCAGTGCTAGGGCCACTAGCGGGAGGATTGAGCAGTTCTTC	CSARATSGRIEQFF
-	-	TRBV28	TRBJ1-5	TGTGCCGGCAGTTTTAGGCAGGGTCAGGGCAGTCAGCCCCAGCATTTT	CAGSFRQGQGSQPQHF
medium-sized	TRBD2	TRBV28	TRBJ2-1	TGTGCCAGCAGTGTCGCCGGGACTAGCGGCAGCAGCTACAATGAGCAGTTCTTC	CASSVAGTSGSSYNEQFF
many	TRBD1	TRBV11-2	TRBJ2-5	TGTGCCAGCAGCTTACTCTCTCTGGGCCAGGGGGTGCAAGAGACCCAGTACTTC	CASSLLSLGQGVQETQYF
many	-	TRBV20-1	TRBJ2-7	TGCAGTGCTAGAGTGCGTACCTACGAGCAGTACTTC	CSARVRTYEQYF
many	-	TRBV14	TRBJ2-1	TGTGCCAGCAGCCCTCCCTTTGTTAACCGAGCGGATGAGCAGTTCTTC	CASSPPFVNRADEQFF
medium-sized	TRBD2	TRBV12-3/TRBV12-4	TRBJ2-3	TGTGCCAGCAGCACCGGGACTAGCGGGAGATGGGGGAGCGTGGGCACAGATACGCAGTATTTT	CASSTGTSGRWGSVGTDTQYF
medium-sized	TRBD1	TRBV5-1	TRBJ2-2	TGCGCCAGCACCGAGACAGGGACCGGGGAGCTGTTTTTT	CASTETGTGELFF
many	-	TRBV18	TRBJ2-5	TGTGCCAGCTCAAAGAGGGAGCGCCAAGAGACCCAGTACTTC	CASSKRERQETQYF
-	-	TRBV27	TRBJ2-3	TGTACCAGCAGATTTCGCCTAGCCCCAAGACGTGGAGATACACAGTATTTT	CTSRFRLAPRRGDTQYF
-	TRBD2	TRBV20-1	TRBJ2-7	TGCAGTGCCATGGGACTAGCGGCCTCCTACGAGCAGTACTTC	CSAMGLAASYEQYF
medium-sized	-	TRBV20-1	TRBJ2-5	TGCAGTGCTATCAGGAATATCCAAGAGACCCAGTACTTC	CSAIRNIQETQYF
-	TRBD1	TRBV7-2	TRBJ2-5	TGTGCCAGCAGCCAGGGACAGGGGGCGTACGATGAAGAGACCCAGTACTTC	CASSQGQGAYDEETQYF
medium-sized	-	TRBV29-1	TRBJ2-7	TGCAGCGTTGGTTACAACTTTTACGAGCAGTACTTC	CSVGYNFYEQYF
-	-	TRBV30	TRBJ1-2	TGTGCCTGGGCCCCGGCAGGGTACTATGGCTACACCTTC	CAWAPAGYYGYTF
-	-	TRBV24-1	TRBJ2-1	TGTGCCACCAGTGATTTTGAGACTCCCTACAATGAGCAGTTCTTC	CATSDFETPYNEQFF
-	-	TRBV4-2	TRBJ2-2	TGTGCCAGCAGCCGCATTAACGCGGAGCTGTTTTTT	CASSRINAELFF
medium-sized	TRBD1	TRBV29-1	TRBJ2-1	TGCAGCGTCTCCCCGGGACAGCAATACAATGAGCAGTTCTTC	CSVSPGQQYNEQFF
-	-	TRBV20-1	TRBJ1-4	TGCAGTGCTAGAGGGAATGAAAAACTGTTTTTT	CSARGNEKLFF
-	TRBD2	TRBV12-3/TRBV12-4	TRBJ2-7	TGTGCCAGCAGTAGAGCGGGAGGCCGTCTGGAGCAGTACTTC	CASSRAGGRLEQYF
medium-sized	TRBD2	TRBV4-3	TRBJ2-1	TGCGCCAGCAGCCGAACCTTACTAGCGGGAGTTGCCAATGAGCAGTTCTTC	CASSRTLLAGVANEQFF
many	TRBD2	TRBV7-3	TRBJ2-7	TGTGCCAGCAGCTTACACCTTGCGGCAGCGGGGTACGAGCAGTACTTC	CASSLHLAAAGYEQYF
many	-	TRBV27	TRBJ2-7	TGTGCCAGCAGTTTATTGGGGGCCTCAGAGCAGTACTTC	CASSLLGASEQYF
many	-	TRBV20-1	TRBJ2-1	TGCAGTGCTACGGGACGTTACAATGAGCAGTTCTTC	CSATGRYNEQFF
many	TRBD2	TRBV5-1	TRBJ2-5	TGCGCCAGCAGCTCTAGTGGCGGGAGAGGAGAGACCCAGTACTTC	CASSSSGGRGETQYF